The rows below give T cell receptor beta chains drawn from one sample of a study of shared clonotypes between healthy human individuals. Method: immunoSEQ multiplex PCR; TCRdb's copy keeps in-frame clones and lacks some. Of roughly 1,600,000 clones in the sample, 98% to 99% were seen once. Sequencing was performed on naive CD4+ T cells sorted from blood. Receptors were obtained from a young man in good health. The CDR3 runs from the conserved cysteine through the conserved F or W. A D gene is named only where the DNA matches it firmly. Size tells how often a clone was seen (once, few, many) or the class of an expanded clone, and some rows leave it out.

j_gene: TRBJ2-7; v_gene: TRBV9; d_gene: TRBD2; abundance: .; CDR3nt: TGTGCCAGCAGCGTAGCTACAGGGACTAGTAGCTCCTACGAGCAGTACTTC; CDR3aa: CASSVATGTSSSYEQYF
j_gene: TRBJ2-7; v_gene: TRBV5-1; d_gene: TRBD2; abundance: .; CDR3nt: TGCGCCAGCAGCTTCTCGGGACTAGCGGGAGACGAGCAGTACTTC; CDR3aa: CASSFSGLAGDEQYF
j_gene: TRBJ2-6; v_gene: TRBV19; d_gene: .; abundance: .; CDR3nt: TGTGCCAGTAGTATAGTCGTAAGGGAAGTAGGGGCCAACGTCCTGACTTTC; CDR3aa: CASSIVVREVGANVLTF
j_gene: TRBJ2-7; v_gene: TRBV5-1; d_gene: TRBD2; abundance: .; CDR3nt: TGCGCCAGCAGCTTGGTATCGGCTAGCGGCTACGAGCAGTACTTC; CDR3aa: CASSLVSASGYEQYF
j_gene: TRBJ2-1; v_gene: TRBV5-1; d_gene: TRBD2; abundance: .; CDR3nt: TGCGCCAGCAGCGCTGGACTAGCGGGAGGGGTTTACCTCTCCTACAATGAGCAGTTCTTC; CDR3aa: CASSAGLAGGVYLSYNEQFF
j_gene: TRBJ2-7; v_gene: TRBV10-3; d_gene: TRBD1; abundance: once; CDR3nt: TGTGCCACCCAAGGGACAGCCTACGAGCAGTACTTC; CDR3aa: CATQGTAYEQYF
j_gene: TRBJ2-1; v_gene: TRBV29-1; d_gene: TRBD2; abundance: .; CDR3nt: TGCAGCGTACCGACTAGCGGGAGGGCCAAAAGTAAGATGAATGAGCAGTTCTTC; CDR3aa: CSVPTSGRAKSKMNEQFF
j_gene: TRBJ2-3; v_gene: TRBV23-1; d_gene: .; abundance: .; CDR3nt: TGCGCCAGCAGTTGCTTTAGGTTTCCTAGCACAGATACGCAGTATTTT; CDR3aa: CASSCFRFPSTDTQYF
j_gene: TRBJ1-5; v_gene: TRBV10-2; d_gene: TRBD1; abundance: .; CDR3nt: TGCGCCAGCGCGGGGACAGGGGGCCGAGGGGGATATAGCAATCAGCCCCAGCATTTT; CDR3aa: CASAGTGGRGGYSNQPQHF
j_gene: TRBJ2-2; v_gene: TRBV15; d_gene: .; abundance: .; CDR3nt: TGTGCCACCAGCGTCCAGAGGGAGCTGTTTTTT; CDR3aa: CATSVQRELFF
j_gene: TRBJ2-2; v_gene: TRBV2; d_gene: .; abundance: .; CDR3nt: TGTGCCAGCAGTGAATTCCAGCCGAAGAACACCGGGGAGCTGTTTTTT; CDR3aa: CASSEFQPKNTGELFF
j_gene: TRBJ2-3; v_gene: TRBV29-1; d_gene: .; abundance: once; CDR3nt: TGCAGCGCCTTTCCCCCCGTCACAGATACGCAGTATTTT; CDR3aa: CSAFPPVTDTQYF
j_gene: TRBJ2-4; v_gene: TRBV18; d_gene: .; abundance: .; CDR3nt: TGTGCCAGCTCCTATAACGAGCGCACTATGACCAAAAACATTCAGTACTTC; CDR3aa: CASSYNERTMTKNIQYF
j_gene: TRBJ1-4; v_gene: TRBV6-5; d_gene: TRBD1; abundance: once; CDR3nt: TGTGCCAGCAGACGCCTAGGGACAGGGGATGTAAAACTGTTTTTT; CDR3aa: CASRRLGTGDVKLFF
j_gene: TRBJ2-1; v_gene: TRBV18; d_gene: TRBD2; abundance: once; CDR3nt: TGTGCCAGCTCACCACCTCGAATAGCGGGAGGGCCGGTGAAAAATGAGCAGTTCTTC; CDR3aa: CASSPPRIAGGPVKNEQFF
j_gene: TRBJ1-2; v_gene: TRBV19; d_gene: .; abundance: few; CDR3nt: TGTGCCAGTACATCACGCCTTGGCTACACCTTC; CDR3aa: CASTSRLGYTF
j_gene: TRBJ2-7; v_gene: TRBV18; d_gene: .; abundance: .; CDR3nt: TGTGCCAGCTCCAACCGGGGAGGACGGTCCTACGAGCAGTACTTC; CDR3aa: CASSNRGGRSYEQYF
j_gene: TRBJ2-3; v_gene: TRBV7-2; d_gene: .; abundance: .; CDR3nt: TGTGCCAGCAGCTCGCCGAGTGCAGATACGCAGTATTTT; CDR3aa: CASSSPSADTQYF